This is a list of T cell receptor beta chains from one sample in a study of type 1 regulatory T cells. No cognate antigen is known for these TCRs. TCRdb fed the reads into MiXCR, producing one record per CDR3 protein. The repertoire consists of tens of thousands of distinct CDR3 sequences, with almost 50% occurring once and the leading ten covering roughly 2.1%. Sample: cultured non-Tr1 T cells, either the whole culture or a sorted T cell fraction (not recorded which). These receptors were collected from a human donor in good health. Each CDR3 is given with its conserved first and last residue. The order of the fields is CDR3 protein, CDR3 DNA, D gene, clone size, V gene, J gene. A D gene is named only where the DNA matches it firmly. Rows give clone size only sometimes, using once, few, many, or a class for an expanded clone.

CSARDRGYQPQHF	TGCAGTGCTAGGGACAGGGGTTATCAGCCCCAGCATTTT	TRBD1	.	TRBV20-1	TRBJ1-5
CASSLKGGSYNSPLHF	TGCGCCAGCAGCTTGAAAGGGGGCTCCTATAATTCACCCCTCCACTTT	.	few	TRBV5-1	TRBJ1-6
CASSRGEPTEKLFF	TGCGCCAGCAGCAGGGGGGAACCTACTGAAAAACTGTTTTTT	.	few	TRBV5-1	TRBJ1-4
CASSFQSGGATDTQYF	TGTGCCAGCAGCTTTCAAAGCGGGGGGGCCACAGATACGCAGTATTTT	TRBD2	many	TRBV7-2	TRBJ2-3
CASSLVAGATYNEQFF	TGTGCCAGCAGCTTAGTAGCGGGGGCTACTTACAATGAGCAGTTCTTC	TRBD2	.	TRBV11-3	TRBJ2-1
CATSRDRRVTQYF	TGTGCCACCAGCAGAGATAGGCGAGTTACGCAGTATTTT	.	.	TRBV15	TRBJ2-3
CSVTTDRVQPQHF	TGCAGCGTTACCACGGACAGGGTTCAGCCCCAGCATTTT	TRBD1	few	TRBV29-1	TRBJ1-5
CASSEASVTPRFF	TGTGCCAGCAGTGAAGCGTCGGTGACCCCCCGGTTTTTT	.	.	TRBV6-1	TRBJ2-2
CSVDTPGREQYF	TGCAGCGTTGACACCCCTGGAAGAGAGCAGTACTTC	.	.	TRBV29-1	TRBJ2-7
CASSKPPGISQYF	TGTGCCAGCAGTAAGCCCCCCGGTATATCCCAGTACTTC	.	.	TRBV2	TRBJ2-5
CASSLGAGRGGTQYF	TGTGCCAGCAGCTTAGGAGCGGGGCGGGGGGGTACGCAGTATTTT	TRBD2	.	TRBV11-2	TRBJ2-3
CASSRTSQETQYF	TGTGCCAGCAGCCGGACTAGCCAAGAGACCCAGTACTTC	TRBD2	.	TRBV7-3	TRBJ2-5
CASRLQGGTLMAEAFF	TGCGCCAGCAGGTTGCAGGGGGGCACTTTAATGGCTGAAGCTTTCTTT	TRBD1	.	TRBV5-1	TRBJ1-1
CASSPQGPLNTGELFF	TGTGCCAGTAGCCCCCAAGGTCCACTGAACACCGGGGAGTTGTTTTTT	.	.	TRBV19	TRBJ2-2
CSARVIDSYEQYF	TGCAGTGCTAGAGTCATCGACTCCTACGAGCAGTACTTC	.	.	TRBV20-1	TRBJ2-7
CASSYRDIKYGYTF	TGTGCCAGCAGTTACCGGGACATAAAATATGGCTACACCTTC	.	.	TRBV6-6	TRBJ1-2
CASSQRDTGGTQYF	TGTGCTAGCAGTCAGAGGGACACTGGGGGGACCCAGTACTTC	.	.	TRBV7-7	TRBJ2-5
CASSPNAGYSGTGELFF	TGTGCCAGCAGTCCCAACGCCGGGTATTCTGGGACCGGGGAGCTGTTTTTT	.	few	TRBV6-1	TRBJ2-2
CSGSSSNYGYTF	TGCAGTGGCTCGTCGTCTAACTATGGCTACACCTTC	.	.	TRBV20-1	TRBJ1-2
CASSSGRGSGTQYF	TGTGCCAGCTCCAGCGGCCGGGGGTCGGGCACGCAGTATTTT	.	.	TRBV7-2	TRBJ2-3
CASRRLAGNQETQYF	TGTGCCAGCAGGAGACTAGCGGGGAACCAAGAGACCCAGTACTTC	TRBD2	.	TRBV12-3/TRBV12-4	TRBJ2-5
CSARTPNQPQHF	TGCAGTGCTAGAACACCGAATCAGCCCCAGCATTTT	.	.	TRBV20-1	TRBJ1-5
CASSYSGGDYQPQHF	TGTGCCAGCAGTTACTCGGGGGGGGACTATCAGCCCCAGCATTTT	.	.	TRBV6-2/TRBV6-3	TRBJ1-5
CASSPPSKPQYF	TGTGCCAGCTCACCACCGTCCAAGCCCCAGTACTTC	.	few	TRBV18	TRBJ2-5
CASRETPVNTEAFF	TGCGCCAGCAGAGAAACGCCGGTGAACACTGAAGCTTTCTTT	.	few	TRBV5-1	TRBJ1-1
CASSPDSLGTDTQYF	TGTGCCAGCAGCCCGGACTCTTTGGGCACAGATACGCAGTATTTT	.	.	TRBV7-2	TRBJ2-3
CASSLALAGVQPQHF	TGTGCCAGCAGCTTAGCGTTGGCAGGGGTACAGCCCCAGCATTTT	.	.	TRBV7-2	TRBJ1-5
CASSGTGGGEKLFF	TGTGCCAGCAGTGGGACAGGGGGGGGTGAAAAACTGTTTTTT	TRBD1	.	TRBV27	TRBJ1-4
CASRQDYRGYTDTQYF	TGTGCCAGCAGGCAGGATTACAGGGGCTACACAGATACGCAGTATTTT	TRBD1	.	TRBV27	TRBJ2-3
CSAGLGPKNQPQHF	TGCAGTGCTGGCTTAGGACCTAAGAATCAGCCCCAGCATTTT	.	.	TRBV20-1	TRBJ1-5
CASSALQGGNTIYF	TGCGCCAGCAGCGCTCTACAGGGTGGAAACACCATATATTTT	.	.	TRBV5-1	TRBJ1-3
CASSVREQYF	TGTGCCAGCAGTGTAAGGGAGCAGTACTTC	.	once	TRBV2	TRBJ2-7
CASGQGGNTGELFF	TGTGCCAGCGGTCAGGGGGGGAACACCGGGGAGCTGTTTTTT	.	few	TRBV5-8	TRBJ2-2
CSARGPSGGGNEQFF	TGCAGTGCTAGAGGGCCTAGCGGGGGGGGTAATGAGCAGTTCTTC	TRBD2	once	TRBV20-1	TRBJ2-1
CASSPEGVDNEQFF	TGTGCCAGCTCACCAGAGGGGGTAGACAATGAGCAGTTCTTC	.	.	TRBV18	TRBJ2-1
CASSLDFSAETQYF	TGTGCCAGCAGCTTAGATTTTTCGGCAGAGACCCAGTACTTC	.	few	TRBV11-2	TRBJ2-5
CASSVKRLGGNEQFF	TGTGCCAGCAGCGTAAAGCGGCTGGGAGGCAATGAGCAGTTCTTC	.	.	TRBV7-9	TRBJ2-1
CASSPPGLAGGNIQYF	TGTGCCAGCTCACCACCGGGACTGGCGGGGGGAAACATTCAGTACTTC	TRBD2	few	TRBV18	TRBJ2-4
CASRLRGGTAREQYF	TGTGCCAGCAGGCTTAGGGGCGGGACAGCCCGCGAGCAGTACTTC	.	.	TRBV28	TRBJ2-7
CSAAVRGDQPQHF	TGCAGTGCTGCGGTCCGGGGGGATCAGCCCCAGCATTTT	.	.	TRBV20-1	TRBJ1-5
CASSPGVADTQYF	TGTGCCAGCAGCCCTGGGGTCGCAGATACGCAGTATTTT	.	.	TRBV7-2	TRBJ2-3
CSVKALAGARHTGELFF	TGCAGTGTTAAGGCCCTAGCGGGGGCCCGCCACACCGGGGAGCTGTTTTTT	TRBD2	.	TRBV20-1	TRBJ2-2
CASSGTGGPNQPQHF	TGCGCCAGCAGCGGTACAGGGGGACCAAATCAGCCCCAGCATTTT	TRBD1	.	TRBV5-1	TRBJ1-5
CASSARDTRNYGYTF	TGTGCCAGCAGCGCCCGGGACACTAGAAACTATGGCTACACCTTC	.	.	TRBV3-1	TRBJ1-2
CASSQRPHGGDEQFF	TGCGCCAGCAGCCAACGCCCCCACGGAGGGGATGAGCAGTTCTTC	.	few	TRBV4-1	TRBJ2-1
CANSLALGPANTGELFF	TGTGCCAACAGCTTAGCGCTAGGACCGGCGAACACCGGGGAGCTGTTTTTT	.	.	TRBV7-9	TRBJ2-2
CASSLVQGGGTQYF	TGTGCCAGCAGCTTAGTACAGGGCGGGGGGACCCAGTACTTC	.	.	TRBV7-2	TRBJ2-5
CASGLGSPPANIQYF	TGCGCCAGCGGACTGGGCTCGCCTCCCGCGAACATTCAGTACTTC	.	once	TRBV5-1	TRBJ2-4
CSARAHTSNTEAFF	TGCAGTGCAAGGGCTCACACCTCGAACACTGAAGCTTTCTTT	.	few	TRBV20-1	TRBJ1-1
CASSPETGTVYEQYF	TGTGCCAGCTCACCAGAAACGGGGACGGTCTACGAGCAGTACTTC	.	few	TRBV18	TRBJ2-7
CASSFPSSGRSADTQYF	TGTGCCAGCAGCTTCCCCAGCTCAGGGAGAAGCGCAGATACGCAGTATTTT	.	few	TRBV7-9	TRBJ2-3
CASSLAPASDGYTF	TGCGCCAGCAGCTTGGCCCCAGCGTCAGATGGCTACACCTTC	.	few	TRBV5-1	TRBJ1-2
CASSPTSGETYEQYF	TGTGCCAGCTCACCAACTAGCGGGGAGACCTACGAGCAGTACTTC	TRBD2	.	TRBV18	TRBJ2-7
CSASAQGGNQPQHF	TGCAGTGCTAGCGCGCAGGGGGGCAATCAGCCCCAGCATTTT	TRBD1	.	TRBV20-1	TRBJ1-5